This TCR beta chain was documented in a study of T cells in Graves' hyperthyroidism and ophthalmopathy. Across the study: Peripheral blood samples were taken at initial diagnosis, prior to any treatment. The study, taken as a whole, reports: Most clonotypes expanded in the thyroid (above 0.001) were also present in blood.

Amplified TCR beta CDR3 regions came from RNA transcripts. During a first-round RT-PCR of the TCR CDR3, the HTBI primer set was used. TCRdb called the multiplex PCR reads again in MiXCR, with one record for every CDR3 protein. The sample carries roughly 800,000 distinct CDR3 sequences, roughly 40% recorded once. Newly diagnosed patients aged 18 to 65 had hyperthyroidism of under 2 months' duration. The PBMCs were sourced from fresh peripheral blood (more than 9 ml). Points on this clonotype: Its antigen is undetermined.

The CDR3 has 13 residues. V was pared by 3 bases and J by 10 bases, with 7 bases of the junction left unmatched. From germline, CDR1 is WNHNN and CDR2 SYGVQD (reference sequence). The sequenced sample was blood. The chain combines TRBV10-1 with TRBJ2-3; 7 positions agree with TRBD2. The source is a man younger than 35 with Graves' hyperthyroidism. CDR3 sequence reads: CASSDVAGVPQYF. The CDR3, as DNA: TGCGCCAGCAGTGATGTGGCGGGGGTACCGCAGTATTTT.